The TCR beta chain under discussion was sequenced for a study of naive CD8 T cells in extremely preterm neonates. In regard to this clone: The antigen is not known.

CDR1 is SGHVS and CDR2 is FNYEAQ in the germline V gene. The CDR3 has 17 amino acids. V shed 5 bases and J 2 bases; nucleotides not matched to a gene: 7. Profiling relied on immunoSEQ multiplex PCR, and the TCRdb table lists in-frame clones only, not all of them. The sample consists of some 4,900 clones, roughly 97% of them appearing once. Deliveries were elective term cesareans at roughly 35-43 weeks, with no labor or membrane rupture. Pregnancies with fetal demise, active maternal HSV infection or known maternal HIV were excluded. General study points: Relative to older groups, preterm infants had shorter, less trimmed CDR3s with fewer N additions. Preterm samples differed in productive template counts; sample size was small.

The sequence derives from a newborn in good health. The chain couples TRBV7-6 to TRBJ2-2; TRBD2 aligns across 11 bases. Specimen: naive CD8+ T cells from cord blood. The CDR3 loop is CASSPLAGGYNTGELFF. The DNA for the CDR3 is TGTGCCAGCAGCCCTCTAGCGGGGGGCTACAACACCGGGGAGCTGTTTTTT.